Below, one T cell receptor (beta chain) is given with its context. The table came from immunoSEQ multiplex PCR; TCRdb's copy has only in-frame clones and leaves some out. The sample includes hundreds of thousands of clones, around 87% of them seen just once. These data originate in a study of blood T cell repertoires in COVID-19. This TCR came from a woman between 45 and 65 years old who had recovered from COVID-19. Sequenced material: peripheral blood.

In DNA form, the CDR3 reads TGTGCCAGCTTACAACTAGCGGGAGGGACCACAGATACGCAGTATTTT. As protein: CASLQLAGGTTDTQYF. The chain combines TRBV27 with TRBJ2-3; 13 bases match TRBD2. Germline-derived CDR1 and CDR2 are MNHEY and SMNVEV (reference sequence). This CDR3 region has 16 residues. The ends lost 8 bases at V and 2 bases at J; junction bases unmatched: 7.